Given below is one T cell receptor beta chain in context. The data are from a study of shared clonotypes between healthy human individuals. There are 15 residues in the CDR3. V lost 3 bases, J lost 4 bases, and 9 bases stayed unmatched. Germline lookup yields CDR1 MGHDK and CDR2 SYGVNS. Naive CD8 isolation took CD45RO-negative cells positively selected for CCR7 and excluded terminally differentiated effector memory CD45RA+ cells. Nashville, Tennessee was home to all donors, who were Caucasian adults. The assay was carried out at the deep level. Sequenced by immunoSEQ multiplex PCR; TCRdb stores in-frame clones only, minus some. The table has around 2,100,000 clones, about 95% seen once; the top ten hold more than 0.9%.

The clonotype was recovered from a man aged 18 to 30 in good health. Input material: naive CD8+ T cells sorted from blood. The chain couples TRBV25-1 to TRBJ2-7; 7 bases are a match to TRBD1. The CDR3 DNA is TGTGCCAGCAGTGAGCGACCTGGGACAGAGTACGAGCAGTACTTC. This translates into CASSERPGTEYEQYF.